This TCR beta chain was documented in a study of blood T cell repertoires in COVID-19. Study context: The study drew acute and convalescent COVID-19 samples from the United States, Italy and Spain. The cDNA or gDNA used as material had been derived from T cells, B-cell-depleted T cells, or PBMCs.

As processed by the authors: Nucleated cell number was recorded as an estimate derived from reference gene primer amplification. Produced via immunoSEQ multiplex PCR; TCRdb's table is partial and in-frame only. The V and J calls and clone size were taken over from that table, and D and trimming were inferred from the DNA. Among 190,000 or so clones listed, 70% to 85% were seen once. The CDR3 spans 14 residues. The V gene's germline CDR1 is ENHRY and CDR2 SYGVKD. The V end lost 0 bases, the J end lost 8 bases, and 10 bases lay between the germline ends. The V gene is TRBV10-3, the J gene TRBJ1-4; D unresolved. The sequenced material came from peripheral blood. The origin of this receptor is a human donor with acute or convalescent COVID-19. The donor label of this sample is uncertain. CDR3 DNA sequence: TGTGCCATCAGTGAGTCACCAGGCGGGGAAAAACTGTTTTTT. Translated, it gives CAISESPGGEKLFF.